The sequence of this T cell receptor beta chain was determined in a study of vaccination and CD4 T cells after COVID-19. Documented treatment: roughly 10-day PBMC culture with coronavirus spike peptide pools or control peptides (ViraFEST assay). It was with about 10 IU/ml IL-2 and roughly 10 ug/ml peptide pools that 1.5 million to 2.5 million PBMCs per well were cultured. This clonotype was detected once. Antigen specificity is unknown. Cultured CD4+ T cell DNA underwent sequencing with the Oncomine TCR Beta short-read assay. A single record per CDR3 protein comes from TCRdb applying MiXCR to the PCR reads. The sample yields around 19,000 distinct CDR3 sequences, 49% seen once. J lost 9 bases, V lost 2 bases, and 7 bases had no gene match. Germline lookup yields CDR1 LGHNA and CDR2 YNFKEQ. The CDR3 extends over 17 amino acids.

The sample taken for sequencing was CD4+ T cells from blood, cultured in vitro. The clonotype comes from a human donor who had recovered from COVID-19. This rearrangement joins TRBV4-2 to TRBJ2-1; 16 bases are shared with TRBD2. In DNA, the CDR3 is TGTGCCAGCAGCCAAAGAGGGACTAGCGGGGGGGTCGGTGAGCAGTTCTTC. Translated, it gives CASSQRGTSGGVGEQFF.